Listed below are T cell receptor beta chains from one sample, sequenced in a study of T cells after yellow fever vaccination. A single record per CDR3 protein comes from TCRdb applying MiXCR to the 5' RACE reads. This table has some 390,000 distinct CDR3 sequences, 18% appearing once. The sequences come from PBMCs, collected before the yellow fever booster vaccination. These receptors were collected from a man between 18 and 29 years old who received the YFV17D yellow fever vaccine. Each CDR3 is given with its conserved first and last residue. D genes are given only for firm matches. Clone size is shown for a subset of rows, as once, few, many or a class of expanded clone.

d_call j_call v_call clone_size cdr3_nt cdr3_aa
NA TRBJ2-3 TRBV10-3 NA TGTGCCATCGGAAGCACAGATACGCAGTATTTT CAIGSTDTQYF
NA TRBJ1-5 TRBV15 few TGTGCCACCAGCAGAGTTAGGCTAGTCAGGGGCAATCAGCCCCAGCATTTT CATSRVRLVRGNQPQHF
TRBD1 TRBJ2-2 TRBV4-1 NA TGCGCCAGCAGCCAAGATGGGACAGGGTTCGTCGGGGAGCTGTTTTTT CASSQDGTGFVGELFF
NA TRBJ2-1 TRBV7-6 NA TGTGCCAGCAGCTTAGGCGGACAGCCTTCCTACAATGAGCAGTTCTTC CASSLGGQPSYNEQFF
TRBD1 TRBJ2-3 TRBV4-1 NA TGCGCCAGCAGCCAGGAGACAGGGGTCCTCACAGATACGCAGTATTTT CASSQETGVLTDTQYF
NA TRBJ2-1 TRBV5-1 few TGCGCCAGCAGCTATACAGGGCCCTTAGGGGATGAGCAGTTCTTC CASSYTGPLGDEQFF
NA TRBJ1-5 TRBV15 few TGTGCCACCAGCAGAGATCCTGGGATTCAGCCCCAGCATTTT CATSRDPGIQPQHF
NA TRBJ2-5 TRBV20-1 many TGCAGTGCTAGAGATCTCGCAGGCTTGAAGACCCAGTACTTC CSARDLAGLKTQYF
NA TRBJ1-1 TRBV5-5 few TGTGCCAGCACCCGCGGTGAAGCTTTCTTT CASTRGEAFF
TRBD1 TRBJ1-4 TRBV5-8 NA TGTGCCAGCGGAATAACAGGGGGTAGCGAAAAACTGTTTTTT CASGITGGSEKLFF
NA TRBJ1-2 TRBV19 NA TGTGCCAGTAGTAGAGTTTTCGTCGTAATCAGATCTGGCTACACCTTC CASSRVFVVIRSGYTF
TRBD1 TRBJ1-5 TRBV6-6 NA TGTGCCAGCAGTTACCAGGACAGGGGGTATCAGCCCCAGCATTTT CASSYQDRGYQPQHF
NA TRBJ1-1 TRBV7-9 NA TGTGCCAGCAGCTCAGTGAACAGGAACACTGAAGCTTTCTTT CASSSVNRNTEAFF
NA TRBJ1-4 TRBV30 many TGTGCCTGGAGTGTACTGAAAGGCGGTGAAAAACTGTTTTTT CAWSVLKGGEKLFF
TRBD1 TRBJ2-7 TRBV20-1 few TGCAGTGCTCCTAGCCCTCGGACAGGGAGCTCCTACGAGCAGTACTTC CSAPSPRTGSSYEQYF
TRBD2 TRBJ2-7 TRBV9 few TGTGCCAGCAGCACCCTGGGACTACCCTACGAGCAGTACTTC CASSTLGLPYEQYF
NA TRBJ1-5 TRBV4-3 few TGCGCCAGCAGCCAAGACCCCCCGGGGAGGGGTAGTCAGCCCCAGCATTTT CASSQDPPGRGSQPQHF
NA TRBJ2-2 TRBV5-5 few TGTGCCAGCAGCTTTCAACTAGGGCGTCCCGGGGAGCTGTTTTTT CASSFQLGRPGELFF
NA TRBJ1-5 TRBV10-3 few TGTGCCATCAGTGGAGGGGCTGGCGCCGGGAATAGCAATCAGCCCCAGCATTTT CAISGGAGAGNSNQPQHF
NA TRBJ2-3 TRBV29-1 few TGCAGCGTTGAGGGAAGGACGGCTGAGATCAAGAGATATTTT CSVEGRTAEIKRYF
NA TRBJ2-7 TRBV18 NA TGTGCCAGCTCGCCGCCGGGGCTCGAGCAGTACTTC CASSPPGLEQYF
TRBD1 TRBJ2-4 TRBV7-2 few TGTGCCAGCAGCCCCAATAATCCGACAGGGTGGGACAAAAACATTCAGTACTTC CASSPNNPTGWDKNIQYF
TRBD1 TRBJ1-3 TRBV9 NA TGTGCCAGCAGCGTCAAAGCAGGGACAGGGAATGGAGACACCATATATTTT CASSVKAGTGNGDTIYF
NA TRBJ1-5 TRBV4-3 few TGCGCCAGCAGCCCGGATCCCTATCAGCCCCAGCATTTT CASSPDPYQPQHF
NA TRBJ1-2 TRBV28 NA TGTGCCAGCGGCCGCCAGGGAGGAAACTATGGCTACACCTTC CASGRQGGNYGYTF
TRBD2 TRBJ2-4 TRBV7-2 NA TGTGCCAGCAGATTTTCGGGGGGGCGGGAAAGCATTCAGTACTTC CASRFSGGRESIQYF
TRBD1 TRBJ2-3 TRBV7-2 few TGTGCCAGCAGCTTTCACCGGGACAGGAGGCAGTATTTT CASSFHRDRRQYF
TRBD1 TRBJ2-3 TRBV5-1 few TGCGCCAGCAGCCCTGGACAGGAGGACACAGATACGCAGTATTTT CASSPGQEDTDTQYF
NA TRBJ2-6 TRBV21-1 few TGTGCCAGCAGCAAAGACGGGTTCGAGCCCCGCGGGGCCAACGTCCTGACTTTC CASSKDGFEPRGANVLTF
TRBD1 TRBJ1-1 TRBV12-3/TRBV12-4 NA TGTGCCAGCAGTTTCGGGGACAGGGGGTATACTGAAGCTTTCTTT CASSFGDRGYTEAFF
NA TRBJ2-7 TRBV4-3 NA TGCGCCAGCGCTGGACGGCAGGGTGAGGGATACGAGCAGTACTTC CASAGRQGEGYEQYF
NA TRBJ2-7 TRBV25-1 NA TGTGCCAGCAGTGATCCTTCGCGGAGCCCGTACGAGCAGTACTTC CASSDPSRSPYEQYF
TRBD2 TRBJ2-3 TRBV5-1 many TGCGCCAGCAGCTTGAGCCTAGCGGGCTCCGATACGCAGTATTTT CASSLSLAGSDTQYF
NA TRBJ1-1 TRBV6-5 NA TGTGCCAGCAGTTATGGGGAGGGTAACACTGAAGCTTTCTTT CASSYGEGNTEAFF
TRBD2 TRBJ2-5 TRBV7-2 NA TGTGCCAGCAGCTTCGGGGGGGCCTACGAGACCCAGTACTTC CASSFGGAYETQYF
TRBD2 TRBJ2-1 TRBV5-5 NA TGTGCCAGCAGCCCCGGAGTCGGTAGCGGGGGATCGAGCTCCTACAATGAGCAGTTCTTC CASSPGVGSGGSSSYNEQFF
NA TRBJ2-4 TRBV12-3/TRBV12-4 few TGTGCCAGCAGCCCACAGATACGGGGACTGGCGTACTTC CASSPQIRGLAYF
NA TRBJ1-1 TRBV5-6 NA TGTGCCAGCAGCTTAGAGCCAGGGGAAACTGAAGCTTTCTTT CASSLEPGETEAFF
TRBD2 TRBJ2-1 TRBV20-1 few TGCAGTGCTCCCAACCCGGGCCCGCGGACTAGCGGGGCGGGTGAGCAGTTCTTC CSAPNPGPRTSGAGEQFF
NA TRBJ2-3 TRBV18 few TGTGCCAGCTCACCGCTTGTGGGGCGCACAGATACGCAGTATTTT CASSPLVGRTDTQYF
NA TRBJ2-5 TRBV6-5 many TGTGCCAGCAGTACTCGACTAGTGGGGACCCAGTACTTC CASSTRLVGTQYF
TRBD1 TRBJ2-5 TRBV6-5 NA TGTGCCAGCAGTATGACAGGGTTCGGGGAGACCCAGTACTTC CASSMTGFGETQYF
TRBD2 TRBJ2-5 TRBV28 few TGTGCCAGCAGTGTCCTTGGCGGGGGTAGACAGACCCAGTACTTC CASSVLGGGRQTQYF
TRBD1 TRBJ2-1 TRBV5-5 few TGTGCCAGCAGCTCGCCGGGACAGGGGTGGAACAATGAGCAGTTCTTC CASSSPGQGWNNEQFF
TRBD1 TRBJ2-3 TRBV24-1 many TGTGCCACCAGTGACACCGGACAGGGGGCGGCTTCAGATACGCAGTATTTT CATSDTGQGAASDTQYF
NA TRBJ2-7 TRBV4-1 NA TGCGCCAGCAGCCGACGCGTGGGGGGACCCAATTACGAGCAGTACTTC CASSRRVGGPNYEQYF
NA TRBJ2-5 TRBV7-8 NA TGTGCCAGCAGCTACACTACGGGTACTCAGACCCAGTACTTC CASSYTTGTQTQYF
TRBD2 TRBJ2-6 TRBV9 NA TGTGCCAGCAGCCTTAGCGGGGGTTTTTCTGGGGCCAACGTCCTGACTTTC CASSLSGGFSGANVLTF
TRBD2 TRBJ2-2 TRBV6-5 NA TGTGCCAGCAGTTATTTTAGCGGGGGCACCGGGGAGCTGTTTTTT CASSYFSGGTGELFF
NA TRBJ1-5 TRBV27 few TGTGCCAGCAGTCTGACAGGCCAGGGGCCCCAGCATTTT CASSLTGQGPQHF
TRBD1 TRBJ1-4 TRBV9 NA TGTGCCAGCAGCGTAGAGGACAGGGGAGAGGAAAAACTGTTTTTT CASSVEDRGEEKLFF
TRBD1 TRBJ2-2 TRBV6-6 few TGTGCCAGCACCGGGACAGGGAACACCGGGGAGCTGTTTTTT CASTGTGNTGELFF
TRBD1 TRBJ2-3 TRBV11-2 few TGTGCCAGCAGCACAGGGGGGACAGAAGATACGCAGTATTTT CASSTGGTEDTQYF